A selection of T cell receptor beta chains follows, all from one sample in a study of T-cell memory formation after mild COVID-19. TCRdb re-analysed the 5' RACE reads in MiXCR, keeping a single row per CDR3 protein. The table lists 300,000 to 400,000 distinct CDR3 sequences, approximately 15% of them singletons. Sequencing input: PBMCs or a T cell subset sorted from them (not recorded which). The origin of the receptors is a man aged 18 to 35 who had mild COVID-19 (a few samples of this study predate the infection). Cell type and time point are not known. Both conserved end residues are part of each CDR3. Fields, in order: J gene, CDR3 length, V gene, clone size, D gene, CDR3 DNA, CDR3 protein. D genes are given only for firm matches. Where a row states a size, it is once, few, many or the class of an expanded clone; other rows omit it.

TRBJ2-1 17 TRBV5-5 many - TGTGCCAGCAGCTTGTGGGACACCGCGGGCCTATACAATGAGCAGTTCTTC CASSLWDTAGLYNEQFF
TRBJ2-3 15 TRBV5-4 few TRBD1 TGTGCCAGCAGCGGGGGACAGGCTCGCACAGATACGCAGTATTTT CASSGGQARTDTQYF
TRBJ2-3 16 TRBV5-1 many - TGCGCCAGCAGCTTGGGAAGCGCATCGGGCACAGATACGCAGTATTTT CASSLGSASGTDTQYF
TRBJ1-4 15 TRBV5-1 - - TGCGCCAGCAGCTTGGATCCGGGGCCGGGTGAAAAACTGTTTTTT CASSLDPGPGEKLFF
TRBJ1-2 13 TRBV25-1 many - TGTGCCAGCAGTGACCGGGGGTCCCTCGGCTACACCTTC CASSDRGSLGYTF
TRBJ1-4 15 TRBV9 few - TGTGCCAGCAGCTTAAGCGGAGGGGCGGACGAAAAACTGTTTTTT CASSLSGGADEKLFF
TRBJ2-2 14 TRBV7-9 - - TGTGCCAGCAGGGCGACAGGGAACACCGGGGAGCTGTTTTTT CASRATGNTGELFF
TRBJ2-5 16 TRBV12-3/TRBV12-4 - - TGTGCCAGCAGTTTCCGACAGGGTCGAGGGGGGGAGACCCAGTACTTC CASSFRQGRGGETQYF
TRBJ1-3 16 TRBV15 - - TGTGCCACCAGCAGAGATTCCACCAACTCTGGAAACACCATATATTTT CATSRDSTNSGNTIYF
TRBJ1-3 14 TRBV6-6 many - TGTGCCAGCAGTTCACAGGGTGCCGGAAACACCATATATTTT CASSSQGAGNTIYF
TRBJ2-5 14 TRBV20-1 few TRBD2 TGCAGTGCTGAGACTAGCAGGTCCCGAGAGACCCAGTACTTC CSAETSRSRETQYF
TRBJ1-2 13 TRBV6-5 few - TGTGCCAGCAGAGTAGGGCCGGGCTATGGCTACACCTTC CASRVGPGYGYTF
TRBJ1-5 13 TRBV6-2/TRBV6-3 few - TGTGCCAGCAGTTTGCCGAGCAATCAGCCCCAGCATTTT CASSLPSNQPQHF
TRBJ2-3 14 TRBV4-1 few TRBD1 TGCGCCAGCAGCCAAGAGGAGACAGGGTTTGCGCAGTATTTT CASSQEETGFAQYF
TRBJ2-7 17 TRBV12-3/TRBV12-4 - - TGTGCCAGCAGTCCGCTCGACGGGGGGACAGCCTCCTACGAGCAGTACTTC CASSPLDGGTASYEQYF
TRBJ2-7 17 TRBV19 once - TGTGCCAGTAGTAGGAACGGACGTGGAAGGAGCTCCTACGAGCAGTACTTC CASSRNGRGRSSYEQYF
TRBJ2-5 16 TRBV9 few TRBD2 TGTGCCAGCAGCGCTCCGACCGGGGGGTCCCAAGAGACCCAGTACTTC CASSAPTGGSQETQYF
TRBJ2-5 15 TRBV6-5 many TRBD1 TGTGCCAGCAGTTACTCGACAGGGGGCCTAGAGACCCAGTACTTC CASSYSTGGLETQYF
TRBJ2-1 14 TRBV27 many TRBD2 TGTGCCAGCAGTTCCCCCGGGGGGTACAATGAGCAGTTCTTC CASSSPGGYNEQFF
TRBJ1-4 14 TRBV6-2/TRBV6-3 - - TGTGCCAGCGCGGAGAGGACAGAAAATGAAAAACTGTTTTTT CASAERTENEKLFF